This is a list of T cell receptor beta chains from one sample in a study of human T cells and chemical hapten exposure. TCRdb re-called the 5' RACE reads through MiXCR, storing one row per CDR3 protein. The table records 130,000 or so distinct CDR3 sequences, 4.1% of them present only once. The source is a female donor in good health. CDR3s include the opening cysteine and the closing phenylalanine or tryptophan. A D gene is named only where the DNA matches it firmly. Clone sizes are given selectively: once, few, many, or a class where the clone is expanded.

CASSLEGARSYNEQFF | TGCGCCAGCAGCTTGGAGGGAGCCCGCTCCTACAATGAGCAGTTCTTC | TRBJ2-1 | . | . | 16 | TRBV5-1
CASSPRAFVEQYF | TGTGCCAGCTCACCACGGGCGTTCGTAGAGCAGTACTTC | TRBJ2-7 | many | . | 13 | TRBV18
CASSYSSSGDCYEQYF | TGTGCCAGCAGTTACTCGAGTAGCGGGGATTGCTACGAGCAGTACTTC | TRBJ2-7 | many | TRBD2 | 16 | TRBV6-8
CSARTGGRGYNEQFF | TGCAGTGCTAGAACAGGGGGCCGCGGATACAATGAGCAGTTCTTC | TRBJ2-1 | many | TRBD1 | 15 | TRBV20-1
CSVPDRGLDGYTF | TGCAGCGTCCCCGACAGGGGCCTCGATGGCTACACCTTC | TRBJ1-2 | . | TRBD1 | 13 | TRBV29-1
CASSPTQGARVRAFF | TGTGCCAGCAGTCCGACACAGGGGGCGCGAGTCCGAGCTTTCTTT | TRBJ1-1 | many | TRBD1 | 15 | TRBV27
CASSRTGTNEKLFF | TGTGCCAGCAGCCGCACAGGAACTAATGAAAAACTGTTTTTT | TRBJ1-4 | many | . | 14 | TRBV27
CASRLGAQPTDTQYF | TGTGCCAGTAGATTGGGAGCCCAGCCCACAGATACGCAGTATTTT | TRBJ2-3 | many | . | 15 | TRBV19
CAISESILTEAFF | TGTGCCATCAGTGAGTCTATTTTGACTGAAGCTTTCTTT | TRBJ1-1 | many | . | 13 | TRBV10-3
CSVEDGGGATQYF | TGCAGCGTTGAAGATGGAGGTGGGGCGACCCAGTACTTC | TRBJ2-5 | few | . | 13 | TRBV29-1
CASTKEPVTEAFF | TGTGCCAGCACTAAGGAGCCCGTCACTGAAGCTTTCTTT | TRBJ1-1 | many | . | 13 | TRBV7-9
CASSYDGNLNTEAFF | TGTGCCAGCAGTTACGACGGGAACCTGAACACTGAAGCTTTCTTT | TRBJ1-1 | . | . | 15 | TRBV6-5
CASSLITGEQFF | TGTGCCAGCAGCTTAATTACAGGGGAGCAGTTCTTC | TRBJ2-1 | many | . | 12 | TRBV3-1
CASSKYQGGGRYSNQPQHF | TGTGCCAGCAGTAAATACCAGGGAGGCGGGAGATATAGCAATCAGCCCCAGCATTTT | TRBJ1-5 | many | . | 19 | TRBV12-3/TRBV12-4
CSVSSGGTHTDTQYF | TGCAGCGTTTCTAGCGGGGGCACACACACAGATACGCAGTATTTT | TRBJ2-3 | many | TRBD2 | 15 | TRBV29-1
CSASAGMNTEAFF | TGCAGTGCTAGTGCGGGAATGAACACTGAAGCTTTCTTT | TRBJ1-1 | many | . | 13 | TRBV20-1